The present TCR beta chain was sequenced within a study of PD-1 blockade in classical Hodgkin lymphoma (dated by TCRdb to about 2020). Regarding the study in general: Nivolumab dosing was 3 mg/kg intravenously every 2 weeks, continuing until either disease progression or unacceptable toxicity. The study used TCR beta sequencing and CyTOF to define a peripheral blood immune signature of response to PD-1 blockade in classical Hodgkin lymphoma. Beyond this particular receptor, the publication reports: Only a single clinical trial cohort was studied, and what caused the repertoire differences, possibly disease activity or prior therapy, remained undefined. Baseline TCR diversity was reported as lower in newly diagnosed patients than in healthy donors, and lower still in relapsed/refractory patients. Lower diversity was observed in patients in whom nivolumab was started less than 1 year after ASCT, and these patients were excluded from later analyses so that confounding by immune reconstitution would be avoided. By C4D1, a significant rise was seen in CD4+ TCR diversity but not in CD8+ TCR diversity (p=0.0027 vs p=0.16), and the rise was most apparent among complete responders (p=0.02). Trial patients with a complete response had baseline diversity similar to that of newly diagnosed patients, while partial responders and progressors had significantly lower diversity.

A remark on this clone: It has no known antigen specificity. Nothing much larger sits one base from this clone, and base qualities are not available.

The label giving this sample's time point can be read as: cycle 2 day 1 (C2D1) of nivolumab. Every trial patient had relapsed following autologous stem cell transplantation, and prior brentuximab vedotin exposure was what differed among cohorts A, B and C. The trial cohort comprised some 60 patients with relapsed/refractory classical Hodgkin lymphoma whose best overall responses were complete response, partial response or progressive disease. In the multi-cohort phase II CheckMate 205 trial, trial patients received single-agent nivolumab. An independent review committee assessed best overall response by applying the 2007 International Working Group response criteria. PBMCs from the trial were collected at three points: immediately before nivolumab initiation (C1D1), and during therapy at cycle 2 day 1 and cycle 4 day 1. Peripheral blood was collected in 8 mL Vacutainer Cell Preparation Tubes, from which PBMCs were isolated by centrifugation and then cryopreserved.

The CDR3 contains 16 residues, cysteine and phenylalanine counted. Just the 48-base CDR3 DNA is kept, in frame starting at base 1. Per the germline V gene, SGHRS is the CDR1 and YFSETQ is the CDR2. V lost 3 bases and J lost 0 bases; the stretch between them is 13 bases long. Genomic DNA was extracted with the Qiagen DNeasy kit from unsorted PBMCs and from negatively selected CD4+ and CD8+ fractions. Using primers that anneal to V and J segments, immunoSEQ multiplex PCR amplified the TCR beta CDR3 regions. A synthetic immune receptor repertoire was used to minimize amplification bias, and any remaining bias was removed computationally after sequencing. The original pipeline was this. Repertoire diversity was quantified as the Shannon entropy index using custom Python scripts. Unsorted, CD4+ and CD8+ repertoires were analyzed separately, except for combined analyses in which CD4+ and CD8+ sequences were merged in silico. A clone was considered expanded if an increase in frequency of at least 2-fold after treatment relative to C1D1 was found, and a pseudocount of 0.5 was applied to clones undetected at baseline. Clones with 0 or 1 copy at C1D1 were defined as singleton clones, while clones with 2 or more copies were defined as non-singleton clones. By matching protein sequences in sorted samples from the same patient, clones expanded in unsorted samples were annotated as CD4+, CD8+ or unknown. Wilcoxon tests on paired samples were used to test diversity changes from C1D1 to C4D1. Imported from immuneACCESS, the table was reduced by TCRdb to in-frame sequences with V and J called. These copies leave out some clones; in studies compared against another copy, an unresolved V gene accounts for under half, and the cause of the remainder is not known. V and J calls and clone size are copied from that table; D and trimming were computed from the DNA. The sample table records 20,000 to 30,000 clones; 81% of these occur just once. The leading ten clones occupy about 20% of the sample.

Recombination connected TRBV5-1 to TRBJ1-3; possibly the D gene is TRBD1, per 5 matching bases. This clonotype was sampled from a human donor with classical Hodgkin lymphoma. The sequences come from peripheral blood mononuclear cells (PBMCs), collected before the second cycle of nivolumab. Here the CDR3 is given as CASSSSWGSSGNTIYF. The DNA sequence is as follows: TGCGCCAGCAGCTCGTCGTGGGGCTCCTCTGGAAACACCATATATTTT.